Following are 20 T cell receptor beta chains from one sample sequenced in a study of regulatory T cells in long-lasting Graves disease listed by TCRdb under 2021. The intended sense of this specimen's time point label: newly diagnosed GD, antithyroid drugs for less than 3 months. For both TCR sequencing and RNA sequencing, RNA was extracted from PBMCs in TRIzol. Library prep was done by multiplex PCR. Sequencing used an Illumina HiSeq 4000. TCR beta libraries were built with iRepertoire HTBI primers and Arm-PCR amplification of CDR3 regions. TCRdb reworked the public reads: Q25 trimming with fastp, MiXCR clone assembly, productive beta chains retained. For every CDR3 protein sequence, its rows merge into one entry that carries the most common genes and DNA. The sample table holds about 440,000 distinct CDR3 sequences, of which about a sixth were seen once. The leading ten clones occupy over 8.5% of the sample.

The same sample was also studied in work on T cells in Graves' hyperthyroidism and ophthalmopathy.

The sample was peripheral blood mononuclear cells (PBMCs), taken at new diagnosis, from a patient treated with antithyroid drugs. These TCRs come from a woman aged 30 to 39 with Graves disease. Donor details come from another sample of the same person, matched by shared clones.

The sample holds a few counts of this clonotype. The junction does not match germline at one end; this may be a read error. The chain links TRBV7-8 to TRBJ2-7; 8 positions match TRBD1. CDR1 is SGHVS, CDR2 FQNEAQ, per germline. This CDR3 is built from 15 residues. The CDR3 here is CASSSRTGITYGQYF. The DNA of the CDR3 is TGTGCCAGCAGCTCCCGGACAGGGATAACCTACGGGCAGTACTTC.

The chain is built from TRBV6-1 and TRBJ2-2; no firm D call. The V gene lost 8 bases and the J gene lost 3 bases, with 13 bases spanning the gap. Germline CDR1 reads MNHNS; CDR2 reads SASEGT. The CDR3 totals 14 residues. The CDR3 reads CASSQGQYTGELFF. The CDR3 DNA sequence: TGTGCCAGCTCACAAGGGCAGTACACCGGGGAGCTGTTTTTT.

Details on this clonotype: A much larger clone is a single base away; this may be a read error. Here the CDR3 omits its conserved ending phenylalanine or tryptophan, so a read error is the likely source. The chain employs TRBV7-9 and TRBJ2-7; D perhaps matches TRBD2 (5 bases). The germline V gene encodes CDR1 SEHNR and CDR2 FQNEAQ (reference sequence). The CDR3 extends over 15 amino acids. V gave up 7 bases and J gave up 6 bases, with 22 bases separating them. CDR3 protein: CASTPGGLSAAEQYY. As DNA, the CDR3 is TGTGCCAGCACCCCGGGCGGGCTTAGCGCAGCCGAGCAGTACTAC.

At least ten counts were recorded for this clonotype. The CDR3 DNA follows: TGCAGTGCTAGAGAGAAGGGGGGAGGGAATTCACCCCTCCACTTT. It specifies CSAREKGGGNSPLHF. The V gene is TRBV20-1, the J gene TRBJ1-6, with D possibly being TRBD1 (6 bases). This CDR3 contains 15 residues. V lost 0 bases and J 7 bases, leaving 13 bases between the germline ends. Germline V CDR1 and CDR2: DFQATT, SNEGSKA (reference sequence).

The CDR3 bases are TGCAGTGCTAGAGATCCCTCCGACCCGCCGCGCACCGGGGAGCTGTTTTTT. Protein product: CSARDPSDPPRTGELFF. The V call is TRBV20-1, the J call TRBJ2-2; D call uncertain. Deletions cut 0 bases from V and 4 bases from J, with 18 bases between. CDR3 size: 17 residues. CDR1 DFQATT and CDR2 SNEGSKA come from the germline V gene (reference sequence).

This clonotype has ten or more counts. The V gene is TRBV20-1, the J gene TRBJ2-5; 16 bases are shared with TRBD2. CDR3 length: 17 residues. The V gene end was trimmed by 2 bases and the J gene end by 5 bases; junction bases not matched to a gene: 8. The germline V gene has CDR1 DFQATT and CDR2 SNEGSKA (reference sequence). CDR3 in DNA: TGCAGTGCTAGATCCGGGACTAGCGGGAGGGCCTGGGAGACCCAGTACTTC. The encoded protein is CSARSGTSGRAWETQYF.

The V gene is TRBV6-1, the J gene TRBJ1-5; 10 bases map to TRBD1. The V and J ends lost 6 bases and 5 bases, in that order; junction bases with no gene match: 4. Germline V gene lookup returns CDR1 MNHNS and CDR2 SASEGT. This CDR3 region has 14 residues. The CDR3 spells CASSLTGGYQPQHF. CDR3 nucleotides: TGTGCCAGCAGCTTGACAGGGGGCTATCAGCCCCAGCATTTT.

The chain joins TRBV6-9 to TRBJ2-4; 14 bases fit TRBD2. Trimming cost V 3 bases and J 0 bases; bases outside gene matches: 7. The V gene's germline CDR1 is MNHGY and CDR2 SVAAGI. The CDR3 is made up of 19 amino acids. CDR3 residues: CASSYGGTSGSLAKNIQYF. The CDR3 region has the DNA TGTGCCAGCAGTTACGGGGGGACTAGCGGGAGTTTAGCCAAAAACATTCAGTACTTC.

This clonotype was observed a handful of times. V gene TRBV7-9 combines with J gene TRBJ2-1; tentatively, D is TRBD2 (6 bases). Germline V lookup: CDR1 SEHNR, CDR2 FQNEAQ (reference sequence). Trimming removed 1 base from V and 9 bases from J, with 7 bases in between. The CDR3 is 12 residues long. The CDR3 protein is CASSLVAAEQFF. The CDR3 coding sequence is TGTGCCAGCAGCTTAGTAGCGGCTGAGCAGTTCTTC. Variable domain in full (rest from reference TRBV7-9 and TRBJ2-1): DTGVSQNPRHKITKRGQNVTFRCDPISEHNRLYWYRQTLGQGPEFLTYFQNEAQLEKSRLLSDRFSAERPKGSFSTLEIQRTEQGDSAMYLCASSLVAAEQFFGPGTRLTVL.

This clonotype showed up many times. The chain joins TRBV11-3 to TRBJ2-5; D is perhaps TRBD1 or TRBD2 (5 bases each). Trimming removed 4 bases from V and 7 bases from J, with 16 bases in between. The CDR3 runs to 14 residues. From germline, CDR1 is SGHNT and CDR2 YENEEA. DNA for the CDR3: TGTGCCAGCAGCTCACACCGGGGCCCGGGGACCCAGTACTTC. This gives the protein CASSSHRGPGTQYF.

There are many counts of this clonotype. The rearrangement joins TRBV28 to TRBJ1-2; 7 bases line up with TRBD1. V dropped 4 bases and J dropped 2; count of bases not matched to a gene: 7. The CDR3 is 15 amino acids. The germline V gene has CDR1 MDHEN and CDR2 SYDVKM. CDR3 amino acids: CASSSRQGVNYGYTF. CDR3 coding DNA: TGTGCCAGCAGTTCTAGACAGGGCGTGAACTATGGCTACACCTTC.

The sample holds a few counts of this clonotype. V usage is TRBV6-1 and J usage is TRBJ2-7; D is possibly TRBD2 (7 bases). Germline CDR1 MNHNS, CDR2 SASEGT. The CDR3 sequence is 13 residues long. Trimming left V 6 bases short and J 4 bases short, with 13 bases between. This CDR3 reads CASRGGGGYEQYF. For the CDR3, the DNA is TGTGCCAGCAGGGGAGGGGGAGGGTACGAGCAGTACTTC.

V and J are TRBV27 and TRBJ2-5; the match to TRBD2 covers 11 bases. Germline V gives CDR1 MNHEY, CDR2 SMNVEV (reference sequence). Unmatched junction bases numbered 13, after V lost 6 bases and J lost 1 base. The CDR3 spans 18 residues. The CDR3 DNA reads as TGTGCCAGCAGGCGGGACAGGGCCCTAGCGGGAGGCCAAGAGACCCAGTACTTC. It encodes CASRRDRALAGGQETQYF.

In this sample, this clonotype turned up many times. The V gene is TRBV20-1, the J gene TRBJ2-7, with 8 bases fitting TRBD1. In germline, CDR1 is DFQATT, CDR2 SNEGSKA (reference sequence). The CDR3 is made up of 16 amino acids. The junction had 10 bases not matched to a gene; V was cut back by 1 base and J by 2 bases. CDR3: CSARVEQGVSTYEQYF. CDR3 nucleotide sequence: TGCAGTGCTAGAGTTGAACAGGGGGTTTCGACCTACGAGCAGTACTTC.

A few counts support this clonotype. The chain links TRBV30 to TRBJ2-1; the D gene is possibly TRBD1 (6 bases). This CDR3 contains 13 residues. In germline, CDR1 is GTSNPN, CDR2 SVGIG (reference sequence). Trimming removed 0 bases at V and 8 bases at J, with 11 bases between. The CDR3 DNA reads as TGTGCCTGGAGTGTACAAGGGGGAGATGAGCAGTTCTTC. The encoded protein is CAWSVQGGDEQFF.

This clonotype was detected only once. This chain uses TRBV6-2 or TRBV6-3 with TRBJ2-4; TRBD2 might be the D (6 bases). Trimming stripped 5 bases from V and 10 bases from J, with 15 bases between. The length of the CDR3 is 13 residues. Per the germline V gene, CDR1 is MNHEY and CDR2 is SVGEGT. CDR3 loop: CASSEGSREIQYF. The CDR3, as DNA: TGTGCCAGCAGTGAGGGCTCTCGGGAGATTCAGTACTTC.

This clonotype was found a few times. The chain links TRBV20-1 to TRBJ1-1, with a possible D match to TRBD1 (6 bases). Trimming shortened V by 6 bases and J by 6 bases, and 14 bases separated the two germline ends. The V gene's germline CDR1 is DFQATT and CDR2 SNEGSKA (reference sequence). The CDR3 has 12 amino acids. The chain's CDR3 is CSASHRAAEAFF. The DNA for the CDR3 is TGCAGTGCCAGCCACAGGGCCGCTGAAGCTTTCTTT.

The CDR3 DNA sequence: TGTGCCAGCAGCACCTCCGGGGCCCGGCTGGGTGGAAACACCATATATTTT. Protein sequence: CASSTSGARLGGNTIYF. The chain combines TRBV3-1 with TRBJ1-3; tentative D call: TRBD1 (5 bases). Trimming removed 5 bases from V and 3 bases from J, with 20 bases in between. The length of the CDR3 is 17 residues. The germline gives CDR1 LGHDT, CDR2 YNNKEL (reference sequence). Full variable domain (missing parts from reference TRBV3-1 and TRBJ1-3): DTAVSQTPKYLVTQMGNDKSIKCEQNLGHDTMYWYKQDSKKFLKIMFSYNNKELIINETVPNRFSPKSPDKAHLNLHINSLELGDSAVYFCASSTSGARLGGNTIYFGEGSWLTVV.

This clonotype came up many times. The chain combines TRBV28 with TRBJ1-4, with TRBD1 identical over 7 bases. V dropped 6 bases and J dropped 3; count of bases not matched to a gene: 7. This CDR3 has 15 residues. CDR1 is MDHEN and CDR2 is SYDVKM in the germline V gene. The chain's CDR3 is CASSRQGVSNEKLFF. The CDR3, as DNA: TGTGCCAGCAGCCGTCAGGGGGTTTCTAATGAAAAACTGTTTTTT.

The rearrangement uses TRBV9 and TRBJ2-1; TRBD1 might be the D (5 bases). This CDR3 spans 13 amino acids. CDR1 SGDLS and CDR2 YYNGEE come from the germline V gene. Trimming shortened V by 2 bases and J by 4 bases, and 7 bases separated the two germline ends. CDR3 nucleotides: TGTGCCAGCAGCGTGGGGCAGTACAATGAGCAGTTCTTC. It encodes CASSVGQYNEQFF. Drawing the rest from reference TRBV9 and TRBJ2-1, the complete variable domain is DSGVTQTPKHLITATGQRVTLRCSPRSGDLSVYWYQQSLDQGLQFLIQYYNGEERAKGNILERFSAQQFPDLHSELNLSSLELGDSALYFCASSVGQYNEQFFGPGTRLTVL.